One sample yielded the 13 T cell receptor beta chains listed below, sequenced in a study of beta chain features in type 1 diabetes. The entirety of the isolated RNA underwent reverse transcription, so expressed TCRB transcripts were sequenced. The method was immunoSEQ multiplex PCR; TCRdb's version includes in-frame clones alone and lacks a portion of them. The table has over 150,000 clones, around 8% seen once. Material: central memory CD4+ T cells from blood. These receptors originate from a man aged 18 to 30 in good health.

J is TRBJ1-1 and V is TRBV7-9; possible D gene TRBD1, 5 bases. Germline V lookup: CDR1 SEHNR, CDR2 FQNEAQ (reference sequence). This CDR3 spans 14 amino acids. V lost 1 base and J 1 base, leaving 7 bases between the germline ends. The CDR3 here is CASSLGQQNTEAFF. The DNA of the CDR3 is TGTGCCAGCAGCTTAGGACAGCAGAACACTGAAGCTTTCTTT.

V is TRBV6-6 and J is TRBJ2-1, with D tentatively TRBD1 (6 bases). The CDR3 has 13 amino acids. The V and J ends lost 6 bases and 5 bases respectively, with 11 bases between them. Germline V gene data show CDR1 as MNHNY and CDR2 as SVGAGI (reference sequence). The CDR3 is CASREQGNNEQFF. The CDR3 nucleotides read TGTGCCAGCAGAGAGCAGGGGAACAATGAGCAGTTCTTC.

This clone was observed a handful of times. This chain uses TRBV7-2 with TRBJ2-7; D is unresolved. The V gene's germline CDR1 is SGHTA and CDR2 FQGNSA. This CDR3 region has 12 residues. Deletions cut 4 bases from V and 7 bases from J, with 11 bases between. CDR3 nucleotides: TGTGCCAGCAGCTCATATGAAACTGAGCAGTACTTC. Translating it yields CASSSYETEQYF.

This clone was seen only a few times. This sample also contains other DNA sequences that code for the same CDR3. CDR3: CASSLELDTGELFF. CDR3 DNA sequence: TGTGCCAGCAGCTTAGAACTGGACACCGGGGAGCTGTTTTTT. The chain couples TRBV7-9 to TRBJ2-2; D call uncertain. This CDR3 region has 14 residues. Trimming removed 1 base at V and 3 bases at J, with 6 bases between. CDR1 and CDR2 (germline): SEHNR, FQNEAQ (reference sequence).

This clone was detected only a few times. The chain uses TRBV28 and TRBJ1-5; TRBD1 matches at 8 bases. The germline gives CDR1 MDHEN, CDR2 SYDVKM. There are 13 residues in the CDR3. V was clipped by 11 bases and J by 7 bases; unmatched bases: 10. The CDR3 here is CASRQGWEQPQHF. In DNA form, the CDR3 reads TGTGCCTCCAGACAGGGGTGGGAACAGCCCCAGCATTTT. Full variable domain (outside the CDR3, taken from reference TRBV28 and TRBJ1-5): DVKVTQSSRYLVKRTGEKVFLECVQDMDHENMFWYRQDPGLGLRLIYFSYDVKMKEKGDIPEGYSVSREKKERFSLILESASTNQTSMYLCASRQGWEQPQHFGDGTRLSIL.

This clone has only a few counts. The J gene is TRBJ2-3, the V gene TRBV6-5; 12 bases map to TRBD2. The CDR3 sequence is 14 residues long. V lost 8 bases, J lost 6 bases, and 6 bases stayed unmatched. Germline-derived CDR1 and CDR2 are MNHEY and SVGAGI. The chain's CDR3 is CASRTSGASDTQYF. CDR3 coding DNA: TGTGCCAGCCGGACTAGCGGGGCGTCTGATACGCAGTATTTT.

This clone was detected ten times or more. The chain is built from TRBV4-2 and TRBJ1-2, with TRBD1 matching over 12 bases. In germline, CDR1 is LGHNA, CDR2 YNFKEQ. V trimming: 0 bases; J trimming: 8 bases; junction bases outside the gene matches: 4. This CDR3 comprises 15 residues. The chain's CDR3 is CASSQEGQGAGGYTF. The CDR3 DNA sequence: TGTGCCAGCAGCCAAGAGGGACAGGGGGCTGGAGGCTACACCTTC.

The chain combines TRBV9 with TRBJ2-1; possible D gene TRBD1, 6 bases. CDR1 SGDLS and CDR2 YYNGEE come from the germline V gene. There are 16 residues in the CDR3. Trimming stripped 0 bases from V and 0 bases from J, with 10 bases between. The chain's CDR3 is CASSVGQESSYNEQFF. DNA for the CDR3: TGTGCCAGCAGCGTAGGACAGGAGAGCTCCTACAATGAGCAGTTCTTC.

This clone was seen a handful of times. The chain joins TRBV2 to TRBJ2-7, with D tentatively TRBD1 (6 bases). The CDR3 totals 14 residues. The germline gives CDR1 SNHLY, CDR2 FYNNEI. The V end was cut by 1 base, the J end by 4 bases, with 11 bases between. CDR3 amino acids: CASSEVGTNYEQYF. CDR3 nucleotides: TGTGCCAGCAGTGAAGTGGGGACAAATTACGAGCAGTACTTC.

This clone has a count of ten or more. This chain links TRBV4-3 with TRBJ2-1; a weak D match, TRBD2 (6 bases). V was clipped by 0 bases and J by 6 bases, with 9 bases between them. The CDR3 is made up of 14 amino acids. Germline V gene lookup returns CDR1 LGHNA and CDR2 YSLEER. In DNA, the CDR3 is TGCGCCAGCAGCCAAGACGCGACTAGCAATGAGCAGTTCTTC. It encodes CASSQDATSNEQFF.

The chain has TRBV6-1 and TRBJ1-1, with D maybe TRBD1 (5 bases). V lost 1 base to trimming and J lost 4 bases, with 16 bases between them. CDR1 and CDR2 from the germline V gene are MNHNS and SASEGT. The CDR3 is 16 amino acids. The CDR3 is CASSEGPDSQATEAFF. Written as DNA, the CDR3 is TGTGCCAGCAGTGAAGGCCCCGACAGCCAAGCCACTGAAGCTTTCTTT.

V and J are TRBV5-4 and TRBJ2-3, with D unresolved. Germline assignment: CDR1 SGHNT and CDR2 YYREEE (reference sequence). V was pared by 4 bases and J by 9 bases, with 24 bases between. The CDR3 totals 16 residues. CDR3: CASSESLTNAEKTQYF. DNA for the CDR3: TGTGCCAGCAGCGAGAGTCTTACTAATGCGGAAAAGACGCAGTATTTT.

The genes are TRBV28 and TRBJ1-2; 7 nucleotides align to TRBD1. After removal of 2 bases from V and 5 bases from J, the junction contained 8 bases not matched to a gene. This CDR3 has 15 residues. Germline values: CDR1 MDHEN, CDR2 SYDVKM. CDR3 DNA: TGTGCCAGCAGTTTACCACAGGGGATGGGGTATGGCTACACCTTC. Encoded protein: CASSLPQGMGYGYTF.